A single sample is the source of the 24 T cell receptor beta chains below, sequenced in a study of beta chain features in type 1 diabetes. TCRB transcripts that were expressed got sequenced, as all of the isolated RNA had been reverse transcribed. Some clones are missing from TCRdb's copy, which holds only in-frame ones; the method was immunoSEQ multiplex PCR. This table holds hundreds of thousands of clones, 15% to 19% found once. The sequenced material came from naive CD4+ T cells from blood. The receptors were sampled from a man aged 18 to 35 in good health.

This clone has a handful of counts. This sequence joins TRBV19 and TRBJ2-1; 8 positions agree with TRBD2. Germline trimming cut 3 bases from V and 6 bases from J; bases unmatched to any gene: 1. The germline V gene encodes CDR1 LNHDA and CDR2 SQIVND (reference sequence). This CDR3 is built from 13 residues. As DNA, the CDR3 is TGTGCCAGTAGTATGGCGGGGGGCAATGAGCAGTTCTTC. Amino acids: CASSMAGGNEQFF. Full variable domain (outside the CDR3, taken from reference TRBV19 and TRBJ2-1): DGGITQSPKYLFRKEGQNVTLSCEQNLNHDAMYWYRQDPGQGLRLIYYSQIVNDFQKGDIAEGYSVSREKKESFPLTVTSAQKNPTAFYLCASSMAGGNEQFFGPGTRLTVL.

The chain employs TRBV9 and TRBJ2-2, with D unresolved. This CDR3 is 14 amino acids long. The V end lost 5 bases, the J end lost 2 bases, and 10 bases lay between the germline ends. Per germline, CDR1 SGDLS and CDR2 YYNGEE. The chain's CDR3 is CASRTDPNTGELFF. The DNA for the CDR3 is TGTGCCAGCAGGACGGATCCCAACACCGGGGAGCTGTTTTTT. The complete variable domain, with remaining parts taken from reference TRBV9 and TRBJ2-2, reads DSGVTQTPKHLITATGQRVTLRCSPRSGDLSVYWYQQSLDQGLQFLIQYYNGEERAKGNILERFSAQQFPDLHSELNLSSLELGDSALYFCASRTDPNTGELFFGEGSRLTVL.

This clone was found a few times. V and J are TRBV10-3 and TRBJ2-1; TRBD1 agrees at 7 bases. The germline gives CDR1 ENHRY, CDR2 SYGVKD. The CDR3 sequence is 14 residues long. Germline trimming cut 7 bases from V and 7 bases from J; bases unmatched to any gene: 10. The CDR3 nucleotides are TGTGCCATCACTCATGGACAGGACGGTAATGAGCAGTTCTTC. Encoded protein: CAITHGQDGNEQFF.

This sequence joins TRBV7-9 and TRBJ2-1; 7 bases are shared with TRBD2. Germline values: CDR1 SEHNR, CDR2 FQNEAQ (reference sequence). Unmatched junction bases numbered 7, after V lost 9 bases and J lost 2 bases. The CDR3 has 14 residues. This chain's CDR3 is CASLLGGTYNEQFF. DNA for the CDR3: TGTGCCAGTTTGCTGGGAGGGACCTACAATGAGCAGTTCTTC.

The rearrangement links TRBV21-1 to TRBJ2-5; the D call of TRBD1 is as the table states it, not checked on the DNA. TRBV21-1 is noted as a pseudogene. CDR3 size: 16 residues. CDR3 sequence: CASSKAPRHHEETQYF. CDR3 DNA: TGTGCCAGCAGCAAAGCCCCGAGACACCATGAAGAGACCCAGTACTTC.

This clone showed up just a few times. This sequence joins TRBV5-1 and TRBJ2-1, with 7 bases lining up with TRBD1. CDR3 length: 17 residues. The V gene's germline CDR1 is SGHRS and CDR2 YFSETQ. V dropped 2 bases and J dropped 4; count of bases not matched to a gene: 12. CDR3 nucleotides: TGCGCCAGCAGCTTTAATCCAGGGGGTAGGACTTACAATGAGCAGTTCTTC. Translating it yields CASSFNPGGRTYNEQFF.

Only a few counts were recorded for this clone. J is TRBJ2-3 and V is TRBV15; TRBD1 or TRBD2 may be the D gene (6 bases each). The CDR3 has 15 amino acids. V gave up 8 bases and J gave up 5 bases, with 20 bases separating them. Germline V gene data show CDR1 as LNHNV and CDR2 as YYDKDF (reference sequence). The CDR3 coding sequence is TGTGCCACCCGGCGCTCGGGGGCGGGTGGAGATACGCAGTATTTT. It yields the protein CATRRSGAGGDTQYF.

The chain combines TRBV2 with TRBJ1-5; D not resolved. Trimming pared 5 bases from V and 10 bases from J, leaving 3 bases between. CDR1 SNHLY and CDR2 FYNNEI come from the germline V gene. The CDR3 contains 9 residues. The CDR3 region has the DNA TGTGCCAGCAGTCCCCCCCAGCATTTT. This gives the protein CASSPPQHF. Complete variable domain (other parts from reference TRBV2 and TRBJ1-5): EPEVTQTPSHQVTQMGQEVILRCVPISNHLYFYWYRQILGQKVEFLVSFYNNEISEKSEIFDDQFSVERPDGSNFTLKIRSTKLEDSAMYFCASSPPQHFGDGTRLSIL.

This clone has more than one count but fewer than ten. The chain links TRBV14 to TRBJ2-1; D perhaps matches TRBD1 (5 bases). Germline CDR1 is SGHDN and CDR2 is FVKESK. This CDR3 has 15 residues. V lost 8 bases and J 4 bases, leaving 18 bases between the germline ends. CDR3 nucleotides: TGTGCCAGCGACCAAAATGGGGCAGGGTACAATGAGCAGTTCTTC. It codes for CASDQNGAGYNEQFF.

This clone was observed a few times. The chain combines TRBV7-8 with TRBJ2-6; TRBD1 agrees at 7 bases. This CDR3 spans 15 amino acids. Per germline, CDR1 SGHVS and CDR2 FQNEAQ. With 2 bases clipped from V and 2 bases from J, the junction kept 0 bases outside the gene matches. CDR3 loop: CASSLQGAGANVLTF. The CDR3 bases are TGTGCCAGCAGCTTACAGGGGGCTGGGGCCAACGTCCTGACTTTC.

The chain uses TRBV5-6 and TRBJ1-3, with D possibly being TRBD1 (5 bases). This CDR3 comprises 15 residues. Germline CDR1 SGHDT, CDR2 YYEEEE. V dropped 4 bases and J dropped 0 bases, with 11 bases sitting between them. The CDR3 is CASSPTVSSGNTIYF. CDR3 DNA sequence: TGTGCCAGCAGCCCGACAGTTAGCTCTGGAAACACCATATATTTT.

The chain links TRBV27 to TRBJ2-1; D might be TRBD2 (5 bases). The germline V gene encodes CDR1 MNHEY and CDR2 SMNVEV (reference sequence). Between the trimmed V and J ends, which lost 6 bases and 4 bases, there was a span of 13 bases. The CDR3 contains 14 residues. The CDR3 DNA reads TGTGCCAGCAGCACCCGGAGGTTTTACAATGAGCAGTTCTTC. Its translation: CASSTRRFYNEQFF.

V usage is TRBV11-2 and J usage is TRBJ2-3; possibly TRBD2 for D (6 bases). This CDR3 contains 18 residues. The V end lost 3 bases, the J end lost 3 bases, and 22 bases lay between the germline ends. From germline, CDR1 is SGHAT and CDR2 FQNNGV. The CDR3 region is CASSFRSPWELATDTQYF. The CDR3 coding sequence is TGTGCCAGCAGCTTTAGGTCCCCTTGGGAGCTAGCGACAGATACGCAGTATTTT.

This clone was counted a few times. The chain links TRBV9 to TRBJ2-2, with D perhaps TRBD1 (5 bases). The V end was cut by 1 base, the J end by 0 bases, with 13 bases between. CDR3 length: 17 amino acids. Germline V gene data show CDR1 as SGDLS and CDR2 as YYNGEE. The CDR3 loop reads CASSVRSRTTNTGELFF. The CDR3 region has the DNA TGTGCCAGCAGCGTACGCTCACGGACAACGAACACCGGGGAGCTGTTTTTT. Combining the CDR3 with reference TRBV9 and TRBJ2-2 gives the whole variable domain DSGVTQTPKHLITATGQRVTLRCSPRSGDLSVYWYQQSLDQGLQFLIQYYNGEERAKGNILERFSAQQFPDLHSELNLSSLELGDSALYFCASSVRSRTTNTGELFFGEGSRLTVL.

V usage is TRBV7-6 and J usage is TRBJ2-5; D call uncertain. Looked up from germline, CDR1 is SGHVS and CDR2 is FNYEAQ. V lost 2 bases, J lost 5 bases, and 9 bases lay in between. The CDR3 length is 13 residues. The CDR3 DNA follows: TGTGCCAGCAGCTTAAGTCATCAGGAGACCCAGTACTTC. This translates into CASSLSHQETQYF.

The sample holds a few counts of this clone. The chain joins TRBV18 to TRBJ1-1; D not certain. The V end was cut by 4 bases, the J end by 3 bases, with 15 bases between. Looked up from germline, CDR1 is KGHSH and CDR2 is LQKENI. The CDR3 consists of 15 residues. In nucleotides, the CDR3 is TGTGCCAGCTCACAGCCCAACCGGAGGGACACTGAAGCTTTCTTT. Translating it yields CASSQPNRRDTEAFF. Supplemented by reference TRBV18 and TRBJ1-1, the full variable domain reads NAGVMQNPRHLVRRRGQEARLRCSPMKGHSHVYWYRQLPEEGLKFMVYLQKENIIDESGMPKERFSAEFPKEGPSILRIQQVVRGDSAAYFCASSQPNRRDTEAFFGQGTRLTVV.

V and J are TRBV7-9 and TRBJ1-4; D unclear. V lost 1 base and J 12 bases, leaving 15 bases between the germline ends. Germline V lookup: CDR1 SEHNR, CDR2 FQNEAQ (reference sequence). The CDR3 covers 14 residues. DNA of the CDR3: TGTGCCAGCAGCTTAGAGGTCCCCGGCGTGGAACTGTTTTTT. Translating it yields CASSLEVPGVELFF. Using reference TRBV7-9 and TRBJ1-4 for the parts outside the CDR3, the full variable domain is DTGVSQNPRHKITKRGQNVTFRCDPISEHNRLYWYRQTLGQGPEFLTYFQNEAQLEKSRLLSDRFSAERPKGSFSTLEIQRTEQGDSAMYLCASSLEVPGVELFFGSGTQLSVL.

The chain links TRBV25-1 to TRBJ1-2, with TRBD1 matching 7 bases. Germline V gene data show CDR1 as MGHDK and CDR2 as SYGVNS. V trimming: 8 bases; J trimming: 3 bases; junction bases outside the gene matches: 15. The CDR3 runs to 16 residues. DNA for the CDR3: TGTGCCAGCGAACCGGTACGACAGGGTGCGTACTATGGCTACACCTTC. Translation gives CASEPVRQGAYYGYTF.

The CDR3 here is CASRSWGGVGYGYTF. The CDR3 nucleotides are TGTGCCAGCAGATCGTGGGGGGGCGTGGGCTATGGCTACACCTTC. The chain is built from TRBV27 and TRBJ1-2, with D tentatively TRBD1 (6 bases). The germline CDR1 and CDR2 sequences are MNHEY and SMNVEV (reference sequence). The CDR3 runs 15 residues. Trimming took off 6 bases at V and 4 bases at J, with 18 bases between the two ends.

This clone has more than one count but fewer than ten. The chain links TRBV30 to TRBJ1-2; possibly TRBD1 for D (6 bases). The germline gives CDR1 GTSNPN, CDR2 SVGIG (reference sequence). The CDR3 runs 13 residues. Trimming cost V 0 bases and J 7 bases, with 12 bases left between them. CDR3 DNA sequence: TGTGCCTGGAGTGTACAGGGAGCGTCTGGCTACACCTTC. It encodes CAWSVQGASGYTF.

This sequence joins TRBV15 and TRBJ2-7; 12 bases align to TRBD1. The germline gives CDR1 LNHNV, CDR2 YYDKDF (reference sequence). The V segment lost 3 bases and the J segment 8 bases; nucleotides outside the gene matches: 14. The CDR3 has 17 residues. The CDR3 protein is CATSSDPGQGARSKQYF. CDR3 nucleotides: TGTGCCACCAGCAGTGACCCGGGACAGGGGGCGCGATCGAAGCAGTACTTC.

J is TRBJ2-1 and V is TRBV2; TRBD1 or TRBD2 may be the D gene (5 bases each). This CDR3 spans 14 amino acids. Germline V gene data show CDR1 as SNHLY and CDR2 as FYNNEI. V was trimmed by 6 bases and J by 4 bases, leaving 13 bases between them. Here the CDR3 DNA reads TGTGCCAGCAGGGGACCGGGGCCTTACAATGAGCAGTTCTTC. Amino acid sequence: CASRGPGPYNEQFF.

The chain recombines TRBV15 with TRBJ1-5; D is unclear. The CDR3 spans 13 residues. CDR1 LNHNV and CDR2 YYDKDF come from the germline V gene (reference sequence). V was shortened by 5 bases and J by 3 bases, with 8 bases between the two germline ends. CDR3 nucleotide sequence: TGTGCCACCAGCCGACGCAACAATCAGCCCCAGCATTTT. It encodes CATSRRNNQPQHF.

This clone showed up just a few times. The rearrangement joins TRBV19 to TRBJ2-7; the match to TRBD2 covers 12 bases. Germline trimming cut 6 bases from V and 4 bases from J; bases unmatched to any gene: 1. This CDR3 is 13 amino acids long. The V gene's germline CDR1 is LNHDA and CDR2 SQIVND (reference sequence). The CDR3 DNA follows: TGTGCCAGTAGACTAGCGGGAGGATACGAGCAGTACTTC. Protein: CASRLAGGYEQYF.